The present T cell receptor (beta chain) was sequenced within a study of blood T cell repertoires in COVID-19. Study-wide context: The study drew acute and convalescent COVID-19 samples from the United States, Italy and Spain.

The CDR3 length is 14 residues. Deletions cut 5 bases from V and 8 bases from J, with 18 bases between. Looked up from germline, CDR1 is MNHEY and CDR2 is SVGAGI. Original processing methods: Reference gene primer amplification yielded estimated nucleated cell counts. Sequencing used immunoSEQ multiplex PCR; TCRdb keeps in-frame clones, though not all of them. That table is the source of V, J and clone size, and D and trimming were worked out from the DNA. The sample carries some 70,000 clones, roughly four fifths recorded once. This TCR derives from a woman between 55 and 75 years old with acute or convalescent COVID-19. This chain links TRBV6-5 with TRBJ1-2, with TRBD1 as a possible D gene (5 bases). The specimen sequenced was peripheral blood. The CDR3 is CASSTLQAVGGYTF. The CDR3 DNA is TGTGCCAGCAGTACCCTACAGGCCGTTGGGGGCTACACCTTC.